These T cell receptor beta chains were read from a single sample in a study of type 1 regulatory T cells. Antigens of these TCRs are unknown. Each CDR3 protein is one row after TCRdb ran MiXCR on the reads. The sample has 20,000 to 25,000 distinct CDR3 sequences, around half seen once; the top ten hold 4.8%. The material sequenced was cultured T cells, either the whole culture or a sorted T cell fraction (not recorded which). These receptors all come from a human donor in good health. The CDR3 runs from the conserved cysteine through the conserved F or W. The D gene is left open where the match is weak. Clone size is stated in some rows and not others, as once, few, many or a class when expanded.

>TRBJ1-1|.|.|TRBV21-1
TGTGCCAGCAGCGGCGGGGGGGTTGCTTTCTTT
CASSGGGVAFF
>TRBJ2-1|few|.|TRBV25-1
TGTGCCAGCAGTGAATGGGGGGCCACTGAGCAGTTCTTC
CASSEWGATEQFF
>TRBJ2-4|medium-sized|.|TRBV2
TGTGCCAGCGCGGGGACTCAGGTCAAAAACATTCAGTACTTC
CASAGTQVKNIQYF
>TRBJ2-3|.|.|TRBV6-1
TGTGCCAGCAGGGGCCTAGGTCGCACAGATACGCAGTATTTT
CASRGLGRTDTQYF
>TRBJ2-1|.|.|TRBV5-1
TGCGCCAGCAGCCCTGGACACGTCCCAGGAGCTGAGCAGTTCTTC
CASSPGHVPGAEQFF
>TRBJ2-7|.|.|TRBV12-3/TRBV12-4
TGTGCCAGCAGTTTAGCTCAGACCGGGTATCGCTACGAGCAGTACTTC
CASSLAQTGYRYEQYF
>TRBJ2-3|.|TRBD2|TRBV7-9
TGTGCCAGCAGCCAGCTAGCGGGGAAGACAGATACGCAGTATTTT
CASSQLAGKTDTQYF
>TRBJ2-3|.|.|TRBV7-3
TGTGCCAGCAGCTTTTCATCGGGGGCGAGCGCAGATACGCAGTATTTT
CASSFSSGASADTQYF
>TRBJ2-2|few|TRBD2|TRBV28
TGTGCCAGCAGTTCGCCAAGCGGGGGGTTGGGGGAGCTGTTTTTT
CASSSPSGGLGELFF
>TRBJ2-7|few|.|TRBV7-2
TGTGCCAGCAGCTTAGGACTACTTTGGGAGCAGTACTTC
CASSLGLLWEQYF
>TRBJ2-3|.|.|TRBV19
TGTGCCAGTAGTTCCCGGGAGTCAGGGACGCAGTATTTT
CASSSRESGTQYF
>TRBJ1-1|.|TRBD1|TRBV10-3
TGTGCCAGCAGCCCCCTCGACAGGGAAAACACTGAAGCTTTCTTT
CASSPLDRENTEAFF
>TRBJ2-5|.|TRBD2|TRBV3-1
TGTGCCAGCAGCCAATGGGGGAGGACTAGCGGGGGAGACCAAGAGACCCAGTACTTC
CASSQWGRTSGGDQETQYF
>TRBJ2-3|once|.|TRBV9
TGTGCCAGCAGCTCAGGCGACACAGATACGCAGTATTTT
CASSSGDTDTQYF
>TRBJ2-6|few|TRBD1|TRBV20-1
TGCAGTGCTAGAGATGTTGACAGGGGGACTTTTGGGGCCAACGTCCTGACTTTC
CSARDVDRGTFGANVLTF
>TRBJ1-2|.|TRBD1|TRBV20-1
TGCAGTGCCCGACCTTCGGGACAGCCAACAAACTATGGCTACACCTTC
CSARPSGQPTNYGYTF
>TRBJ2-3|medium-sized|.|TRBV12-3/TRBV12-4
TGTGCCAGCAGTCTTAGCGGAATTAGCACAGATACGCAGTATTTT
CASSLSGISTDTQYF
>TRBJ2-2|.|.|TRBV4-3
TGCGCCAGCAGCCAAGCCGGCCGGACTGGGAACACCGGGGAGCTGTTTTTT
CASSQAGRTGNTGELFF
>TRBJ2-7|.|.|TRBV5-1
TGCGCCAGCAGCAGGGAGGACGGCTCCTACGAGCAGTACTTC
CASSREDGSYEQYF
>TRBJ2-7|.|.|TRBV5-6
TGTGCCAGCAGCTCCTCCCGGGTCCGCTCTGGGGGCGAGCAGTACTTC
CASSSSRVRSGGEQYF
>TRBJ1-2|.|.|TRBV20-1
TGCAGTGCTAGACCGGGGGTTGGTTTAGGTTATGGCTACACCTTC
CSARPGVGLGYGYTF
>TRBJ2-7|.|TRBD2|TRBV4-2
TGTGCCAGCAGCCAAGCCCCGGGTACTAGCGGGGGAAACTACGAGCAGTACTTC
CASSQAPGTSGGNYEQYF
>TRBJ1-2|.|.|TRBV18
TGTGCCAGCTCACCGACCTGGGGCAGGGACAACTATGGCTACACCTTC
CASSPTWGRDNYGYTF
>TRBJ2-3|.|TRBD1|TRBV7-2
TGTGCCAGCAGGGAACAGGGGTTGGATACGCAGTATTTT
CASREQGLDTQYF
>TRBJ1-3|.|TRBD1|TRBV7-2
TGTGCCAGCAGCCTATGGACAGGGGCGGGAAACACCATATATTTT
CASSLWTGAGNTIYF
>TRBJ1-5|.|.|TRBV5-1
TGCGCCAGCAGCTTGCTAGGGGATCAGCCCCAGCATTTT
CASSLLGDQPQHF
>TRBJ1-6|.|.|TRBV20-1
TGCAGTGCCCCGAGGGGTTCCCCCGATTCACCCCTCCACTTT
CSAPRGSPDSPLHF
>TRBJ2-7|.|.|TRBV13
TGTGCCAGCAGCTACCGGGAGCGGCCTGCAGTGCAGTACTTC
CASSYRERPAVQYF
>TRBJ1-2|.|.|TRBV12-3/TRBV12-4
TGTGCCAGCAGTGAGGGACTCGGGTTCTATGGCTACACCTTC
CASSEGLGFYGYTF
>TRBJ1-5|few|.|TRBV29-1
TGCAGCGTTGTGGGTCCTAATCAGCCCCAGCATTTT
CSVVGPNQPQHF
>TRBJ1-2|once|TRBD1|TRBV11-2
TGTGCCACCGGGACAGGGTCTCGTGGCTACACCTTC
CATGTGSRGYTF
>TRBJ2-1|.|.|TRBV29-1
TGCAGTGGTATATGGATAAGAAATGAGCAGTTCTTC
CSGIWIRNEQFF
>TRBJ2-6|few|TRBD1|TRBV19
TGTGCCAGTAGAGGACGGGACAGGGGGTCTGGGGCCAACGTCCTGACTTTC
CASRGRDRGSGANVLTF
>TRBJ2-7|.|TRBD1|TRBV6-5
TGTGCCTCTAGGGACAGGGGCCCCGAGCAGTACTTC
CASRDRGPEQYF
>TRBJ2-6|.|.|TRBV7-9
TGTGCCAGCAGCTCGACCGGGGCCAACGTCCTGACTTTC
CASSSTGANVLTF
>TRBJ2-5|.|TRBD2|TRBV20-1
TGCAGTGCTTATCCGGGACTACATCAAGAGACCCAGTACTTC
CSAYPGLHQETQYF
>TRBJ2-7|few|.|TRBV12-3/TRBV12-4
TGTGCCAGCAGTTTAAAGGGGTATTACGAGCAGTACTTC
CASSLKGYYEQYF
>TRBJ2-1|.|.|TRBV10-3
TGTGCCATCCGGGCAGGGCGCGCAGACGAAAAATCTTCCAGCTATTACAATGAGCAGTTCTTC
CAIRAGRADEKSSSYYNEQFF
>TRBJ1-3|.|.|TRBV7-6
TGTGCCAGCAGCCCCCATCCAGGGGCTAGAAACACCATATATTTT
CASSPHPGARNTIYF
>TRBJ2-5|many|TRBD1|TRBV5-1
TGCGCCAGCAGCCGAGACCGACAGGGGGCGGGAGAGACCCAGTACTTC
CASSRDRQGAGETQYF
>TRBJ2-6|.|.|TRBV3-1
TGTGCCAGCAGCCAAGAGGGAGGAGGGATCTCTGGGGCCAACGTCCTGACTTTC
CASSQEGGGISGANVLTF
>TRBJ2-3|.|TRBD2|TRBV5-1
TGCGCCAGCAGCTTGGTCGGGGGGGGAACCTATAGCAATCAGCCCCAGTATTTT
CASSLVGGGTYSNQPQYF
>TRBJ1-1|once|.|TRBV28
TGTGCCAGCAGTTTATTGGGCGGGAAGACTGAAGCTTTCTTT
CASSLLGGKTEAFF
>TRBJ1-1|.|.|TRBV30
TGTGCCTGGAGCACTACACTGAACACTGAAGCTTTCTTT
CAWSTTLNTEAFF
>TRBJ2-1|once|TRBD1|TRBV6-5
TGTGCCAGCAGTTCGGCAGGGGGTTACAATGAGCAGTTCTTC
CASSSAGGYNEQFF
>TRBJ1-5|few|.|TRBV27
TGTGCCAGCGGCCCTTACAGGGACAATCAGCCCCAGCATTTT
CASGPYRDNQPQHF
>TRBJ1-1|.|TRBD1|TRBV10-3
TGTGCCACACACAGGGGGCTGTACACTGAAGCTTTCTTT
CATHRGLYTEAFF
>TRBJ2-5|.|TRBD2|TRBV5-1
TGCGCCAGCAAATCCCGGAGTCGGGGGGAAATCCAAGAGACCCAGTACTTC
CASKSRSRGEIQETQYF
>TRBJ2-2|.|.|TRBV21-1
TGTGCCAGCAGGACAGGTAGCACCGGGGAGCTGTTTTTT
CASRTGSTGELFF
>TRBJ2-5|.|.|TRBV29-1
TGCAGCGTTGATGCTCCGGGTCGGGAGACCCAGTACTTC
CSVDAPGRETQYF
>TRBJ1-5|.|.|TRBV2
TGTGCCAGCAGTGAAGAGTTTTTGCAGCCCCAGCATTTT
CASSEEFLQPQHF
>TRBJ1-2|once|.|TRBV18
TGTGCCAGCTCACCGGCCCAAGGCGCCGACGGCTACACCTTC
CASSPAQGADGYTF
>TRBJ2-5|.|.|TRBV7-2
TGTGCCAGCAGACCGGGGCAGCAAGAGACCCAGTACTTC
CASRPGQQETQYF
>TRBJ2-1|.|.|TRBV12-3/TRBV12-4
TGTGCCAGCAGTTTAGCATATAGCAATGAGCAGTTCTTC
CASSLAYSNEQFF